This is a list of T cell receptor beta chains from one sample in a study of T cell repertoires in cytomegalovirus infection. Which antigens these TCRs recognize remains unknown. MiXCR was run by TCRdb on the reads, yielding one entry per CDR3 protein. The sample shows 250,000 to 400,000 distinct CDR3 sequences, around 25% of them seen only once. The sequences come from cultured PBMCs, collected from culture after CMV antigen stimulation. The source is a human donor in good health (CMV status not recorded). Some clones in this sample may be carry-over from other donors' samples. Each CDR3 is given with its conserved first and last residue. The order of the fields is clone size, D gene, V gene, J gene, CDR3 DNA, CDR3 protein. D genes are given only for firm matches. Clone size is given for some rows only: seen once, a few or many times, or a class if the clone is expanded.

few,TRBD1,TRBV6-2/TRBV6-3,TRBJ2-1,TGTGCCAGCAGTCCGGCCTGGGGACAGGGGGCCTACAATGAGCAGTTCTTC,CASSPAWGQGAYNEQFF
NA,NA,TRBV12-5,TRBJ2-3,TGTGCTAGTGCCCCCGGAGGAGATACGCAGTATTTT,CASAPGGDTQYF
NA,NA,TRBV7-2,TRBJ1-4,TGTGCCAGCAGCTTATCGGGAGGGGTTTATGAAAAACTGTTTTTT,CASSLSGGVYEKLFF
NA,TRBD1,TRBV19,TRBJ1-4,TGTGCCAGTAGTATAGAATGGGGACAGGGCACTTCCTTCGAAAAACTGTTTTTT,CASSIEWGQGTSFEKLFF
NA,NA,TRBV19,TRBJ1-2,TGTGCCACCCAACAGCTCGGGGATAACTATGGCTACACCTTC,CATQQLGDNYGYTF
NA,NA,TRBV12-3/TRBV12-4,TRBJ1-1,TGTGCCAGCAGCACCAAATTGGCCACTGAAGCTTTCTTT,CASSTKLATEAFF
many,TRBD2,TRBV7-2,TRBJ2-1,TGTGCCAGCAGAGCCCTAGCGGGGGTCTACAATGAGCAGTTCTTC,CASRALAGVYNEQFF
NA,NA,TRBV12-3/TRBV12-4,TRBJ2-7,TGTGCCAGCAGTCCACTCCCGCGTAATGGCGAGCAGTACTTC,CASSPLPRNGEQYF
few,NA,TRBV6-2/TRBV6-3,TRBJ2-2,TGTGCCAGCAGTTCAAGGGGGGAGCTGTTTTTT,CASSSRGELFF
NA,NA,TRBV6-2/TRBV6-3,TRBJ2-1,TGTGCCAGCAGTTATCGATTGGACGGACACAATGAGCAGTTCTTC,CASSYRLDGHNEQFF
NA,TRBD2,TRBV7-2,TRBJ2-1,TGTGCCAGCAGCTTCCAGGGACTAGTGGGCAGGGAGCAGTTCTTC,CASSFQGLVGREQFF
NA,NA,TRBV19,TRBJ2-1,TGTGCCAGTAGTACCCGGTTAGCGGTTCGTCCCTACAATGAGCAGTTCTTC,CASSTRLAVRPYNEQFF
many,TRBD1,TRBV7-2,TRBJ1-1,TGTGCCAGCAGCTTAAGAACAGGGGAGAGTGGCACTGAAGCTTTCTTT,CASSLRTGESGTEAFF
few,TRBD1,TRBV7-2,TRBJ2-1,TGTGCCAGCAGTTTTAGACAGGGGAGGAATGAGCAGTTCTTC,CASSFRQGRNEQFF
NA,NA,TRBV5-8,TRBJ2-5,TGTGCCAGCAGCTTGGCTCCCGGGGAAGAGACCCAGTACTTC,CASSLAPGEETQYF
few,TRBD2,TRBV11-3,TRBJ2-1,TGTGCCAGCAGCTTAGAACTAGCGGGAGGACGGAGTGAGCAGTTCTTC,CASSLELAGGRSEQFF
few,TRBD2,TRBV27,TRBJ2-7,TGTGCCAGCAGTAATAGCGGGAGCGTCTACGAGCAGTACTTC,CASSNSGSVYEQYF
many,NA,TRBV11-2,TRBJ1-1,TGTGCCAGCAGCCCCAACGTGGCAGCTGAAGCTTTCTTT,CASSPNVAAEAFF
many,NA,TRBV7-2,TRBJ2-5,TGTGCCAGCAGCATAACAAGTGGAGGGCCCTCGGGTGAGACCCAGTACTTC,CASSITSGGPSGETQYF
few,NA,TRBV28,TRBJ2-2,TGTGCCAGCATAGACGGGACGAACACCGGGGAGCTGTTTTTT,CASIDGTNTGELFF
NA,TRBD1,TRBV3-1,TRBJ2-5,TGTGCCAGCTGGGACAGGGCCGGCGAGACCCAGTACTTC,CASWDRAGETQYF
NA,NA,TRBV9,TRBJ2-2,TGTGCCAGCAGCGTAGCAGGTAGTCGGGGCGCCGGGGAGCTGTTTTTT,CASSVAGSRGAGELFF
NA,NA,TRBV6-5,TRBJ1-5,TGTGCCAGCAGTCCGACAGTTTTGAGCAATCAGCCCCAGCATTTT,CASSPTVLSNQPQHF
NA,TRBD1,TRBV6-6,TRBJ2-7,TGTGCCAGCAGTTACGGGACAGGGTACGAGCAGTACTTC,CASSYGTGYEQYF
many,NA,TRBV10-3,TRBJ1-2,TGTGCCATCAGTGAGCCCACAGCAGGGAACTATGGCTACACCTTC,CAISEPTAGNYGYTF
NA,TRBD2,TRBV20-1,TRBJ2-1,TGCAGTGCTAGTCCAGCGGGAGGGCCGTACAATGAGCAGTTCTTC,CSASPAGGPYNEQFF
few,TRBD2,TRBV5-4,TRBJ2-1,TGTGCCAGCAGCCTTCCGGGACTAGCGTATGGCAATGAGCAGTTCTTC,CASSLPGLAYGNEQFF
NA,NA,TRBV11-2,TRBJ2-1,TGTGCCAGCAGAACCACTAGTCTCGGAGCCTACAATGAGCAGTTCTTC,CASRTTSLGAYNEQFF
few,TRBD1,TRBV5-6,TRBJ2-3,TGTGCCAGCAGCTTGGGGACAGGGGAAGGAAAGGGCACAGATACGCAGTATTTT,CASSLGTGEGKGTDTQYF
NA,NA,TRBV20-1,TRBJ1-6,TGCAGTGCTGCCGGGGGCCCATCAAATTCACCCCTCCACTTT,CSAAGGPSNSPLHF
many,TRBD1,TRBV20-1,TRBJ2-7,TGCAGTGTCGAGACAGGGGGGGAGTACGAGCAGTACTTC,CSVETGGEYEQYF
NA,TRBD2,TRBV20-1,TRBJ2-7,TGCAGTGCTAGAGTACTAGCGGGAGTGTTCTACGAGCAGTACTTC,CSARVLAGVFYEQYF
NA,NA,TRBV2,TRBJ2-3,TGTGCCAGCAGATACCGGGACTCGTGGGTTGATACGCAGTATTTT,CASRYRDSWVDTQYF
few,NA,TRBV19,TRBJ1-1,TGTGCCAGTAGTATGAACCCCCGGAACACTGAAGCTTTCTTT,CASSMNPRNTEAFF
few,NA,TRBV27,TRBJ2-2,TGTGCCAGCAGTTTCGGGGGCGGGGAGCTGTTTTTT,CASSFGGGELFF
few,NA,TRBV27,TRBJ1-1,TGTGCCAGCAGTTCAAACAACCGAGCTTTCTTT,CASSSNNRAFF
NA,NA,TRBV5-6,TRBJ2-3,TGTGCCAGCAGTTCCGTCTCCTTACTGGGATCCACAGATACGCAGTATTTT,CASSSVSLLGSTDTQYF
NA,NA,TRBV5-1,TRBJ2-2,TGCGCCAGCAGCTGGACAACGAACACCGGGGAGCTGTTTTTT,CASSWTTNTGELFF
many,TRBD1,TRBV7-3,TRBJ2-3,TGTGCCAGCAGCTTAACGGGACAGGGGATAATCAAACAGTATTTT,CASSLTGQGIIKQYF
many,NA,TRBV7-2,TRBJ2-3,TGTGCCAGCAGTTTATTACTAAATACGCAGTATTTT,CASSLLLNTQYF
medium-sized,TRBD2,TRBV7-2,TRBJ2-5,TGTGCCAGCAGCTTATTTAGCGGGAGAGGTCAAGAGACCCAGTACTTC,CASSLFSGRGQETQYF